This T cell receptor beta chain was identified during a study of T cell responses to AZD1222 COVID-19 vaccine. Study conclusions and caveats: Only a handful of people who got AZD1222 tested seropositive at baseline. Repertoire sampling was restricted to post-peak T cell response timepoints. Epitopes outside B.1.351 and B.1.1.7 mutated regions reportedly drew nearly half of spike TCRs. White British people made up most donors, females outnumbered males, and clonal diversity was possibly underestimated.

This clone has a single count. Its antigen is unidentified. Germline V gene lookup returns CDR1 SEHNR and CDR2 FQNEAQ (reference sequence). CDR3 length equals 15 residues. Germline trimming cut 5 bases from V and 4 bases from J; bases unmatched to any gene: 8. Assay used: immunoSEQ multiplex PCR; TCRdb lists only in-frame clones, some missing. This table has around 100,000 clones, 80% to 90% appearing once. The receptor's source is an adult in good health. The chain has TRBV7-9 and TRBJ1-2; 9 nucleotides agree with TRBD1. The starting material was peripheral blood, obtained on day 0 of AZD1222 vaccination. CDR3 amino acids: CASSPHPQGAYGYTF. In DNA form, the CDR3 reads TGTGCCAGCAGCCCCCATCCACAGGGGGCCTATGGCTACACCTTC.